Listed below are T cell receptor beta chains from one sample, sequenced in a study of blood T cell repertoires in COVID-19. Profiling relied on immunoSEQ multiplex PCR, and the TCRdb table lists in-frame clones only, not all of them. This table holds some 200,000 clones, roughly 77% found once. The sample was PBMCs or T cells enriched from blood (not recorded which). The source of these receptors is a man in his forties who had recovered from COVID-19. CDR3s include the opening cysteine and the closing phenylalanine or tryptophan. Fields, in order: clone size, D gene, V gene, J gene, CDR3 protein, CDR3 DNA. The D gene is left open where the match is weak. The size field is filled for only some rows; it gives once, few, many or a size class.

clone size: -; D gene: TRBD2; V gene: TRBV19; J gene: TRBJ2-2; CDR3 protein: CASSQLAANTGELFF; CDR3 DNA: TGTGCCAGTAGCCAACTAGCGGCGAACACCGGGGAGCTGTTTTTT
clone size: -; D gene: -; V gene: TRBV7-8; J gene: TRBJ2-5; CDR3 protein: CASSPQGGQETQYF; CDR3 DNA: TGTGCCAGCAGCCCACAGGGGGGGCAAGAGACCCAGTACTTC
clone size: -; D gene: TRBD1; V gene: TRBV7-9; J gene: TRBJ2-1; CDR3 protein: CASSLGDRDRVLF; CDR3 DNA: TGTGCCAGCAGCTTAGGGGACCGGGACAGGGTTCTCTTC
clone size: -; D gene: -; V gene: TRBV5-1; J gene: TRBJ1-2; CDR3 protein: CASRRTESNYGYTF; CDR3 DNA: TGCGCCAGCAGGCGGACAGAGTCTAACTATGGCTACACCTTC
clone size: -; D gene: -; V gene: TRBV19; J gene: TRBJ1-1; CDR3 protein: CASTAGFTPGKWSFF; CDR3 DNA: TGTGCCAGTACGGCTGGTTTTACCCCCGGGAAGTGGTCGTTCTTT
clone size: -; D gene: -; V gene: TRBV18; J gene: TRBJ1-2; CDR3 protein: CASSPERAGEENGYTF; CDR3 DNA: TGTGCCAGCTCACCCGAGAGGGCAGGGGAAGAGAATGGCTACACCTTC
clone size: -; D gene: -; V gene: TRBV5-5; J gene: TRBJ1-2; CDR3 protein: CASSLGGGEGYTF; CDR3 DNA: TGTGCCAGCAGCTTGGGAGGGGGAGAAGGCTACACCTTC
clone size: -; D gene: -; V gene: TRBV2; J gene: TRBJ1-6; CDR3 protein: CASSGGQGNNSPLHF; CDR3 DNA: TGTGCCAGCAGTGGAGGGCAGGGGAATAATTCACCCCTCCACTTT
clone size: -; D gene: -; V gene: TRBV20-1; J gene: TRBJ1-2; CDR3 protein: CSAKTGYGYTF; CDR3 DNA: TGCAGTGCTAAGACAGGCTATGGCTACACCTTC
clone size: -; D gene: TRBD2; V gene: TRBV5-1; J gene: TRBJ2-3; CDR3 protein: CASSREEPNTDTQYF; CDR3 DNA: TGCGCCAGCAGTCGGGAGGAACCTAACACAGATACGCAGTATTTT
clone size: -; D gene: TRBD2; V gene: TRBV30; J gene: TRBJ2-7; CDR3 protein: CAWSRRALAGGSHSYEQYF; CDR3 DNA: TGTGCCTGGAGTAGGAGGGCACTAGCGGGGGGCTCCCACTCCTACGAGCAGTACTTC
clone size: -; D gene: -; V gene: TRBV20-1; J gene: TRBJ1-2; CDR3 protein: CSAHRDYGYTF; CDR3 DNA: TGCAGTGCGCACAGGGACTATGGCTACACCTTC
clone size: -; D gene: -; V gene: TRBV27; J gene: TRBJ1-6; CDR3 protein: CASSFSGFGNSPLHF; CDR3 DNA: TGTGCCAGCAGTTTTAGCGGGTTCGGAAATTCACCCCTCCACTTT
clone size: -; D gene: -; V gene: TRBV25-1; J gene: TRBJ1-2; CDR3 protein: CASSESRSPGGYTF; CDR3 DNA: TGTGCCAGCAGTGAATCCCGTTCTCCGGGGGGCTACACCTTC
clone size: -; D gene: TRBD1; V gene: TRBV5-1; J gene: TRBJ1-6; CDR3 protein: CASSVLDRGYNSPLHF; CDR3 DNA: TGCGCCAGCAGCGTACTCGACAGGGGCTATAATTCACCCCTCCACTTT
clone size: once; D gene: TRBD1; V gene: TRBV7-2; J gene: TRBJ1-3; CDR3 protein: CASSGQGRTGNTIYF; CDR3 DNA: TGTGCCAGCAGCGGACAGGGCCGAACTGGAAACACCATATATTTT
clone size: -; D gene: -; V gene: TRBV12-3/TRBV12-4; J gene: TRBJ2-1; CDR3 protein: CASRTSSYNEQFF; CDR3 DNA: TGTGCCAGCAGGACTAGCTCCTACAATGAGCAGTTCTTC
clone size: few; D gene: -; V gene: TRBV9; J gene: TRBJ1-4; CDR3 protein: CASSVEGGNEKLFF; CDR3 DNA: TGTGCCAGCAGCGTAGAGGGGGGGAATGAAAAACTGTTTTTT
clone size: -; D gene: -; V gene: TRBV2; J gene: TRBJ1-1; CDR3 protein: CASSEAYRWGVAFF; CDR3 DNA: TGTGCCAGCAGTGAAGCGTATCGATGGGGGGTAGCTTTCTTT
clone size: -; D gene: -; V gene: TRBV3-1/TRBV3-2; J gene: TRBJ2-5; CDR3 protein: CASSPVGETQYF; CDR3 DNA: TGTGCCAGCAGCCCCGTCGGGGAGACCCAGTACTTC
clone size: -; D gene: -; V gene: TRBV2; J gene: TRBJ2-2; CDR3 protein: CASRVQTNTGELFF; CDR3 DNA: TGTGCCAGCAGAGTTCAGACGAACACCGGGGAGCTGTTTTTT
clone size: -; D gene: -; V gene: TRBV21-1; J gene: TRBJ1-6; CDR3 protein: CASSKARSKFSPLHF; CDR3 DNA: TGTGCCAGCAGCAAAGCGCGAAGCAAGTTTTCACCCCTCCACTTT
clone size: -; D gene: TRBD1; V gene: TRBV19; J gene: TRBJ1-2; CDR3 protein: CASTKASLGQGNYGYTF; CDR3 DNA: TGTGCCAGTACCAAAGCCTCCCTGGGACAGGGAAACTATGGCTACACCTTC
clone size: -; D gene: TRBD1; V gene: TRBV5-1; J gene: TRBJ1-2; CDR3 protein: CASSRDRGTANYGYTF; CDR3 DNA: TGCGCCAGCAGCCGGGACAGGGGGACAGCTAACTATGGCTACACCTTC
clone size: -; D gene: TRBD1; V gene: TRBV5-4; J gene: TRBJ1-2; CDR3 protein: CASSPGTGTNYGYTF; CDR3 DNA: TGTGCCAGCAGCCCCGGGACAGGGACTAACTATGGCTACACCTTC
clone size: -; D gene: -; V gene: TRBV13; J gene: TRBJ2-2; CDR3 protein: CASNRENTGELFF; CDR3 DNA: TGTGCCAGCAACAGGGAGAACACCGGGGAGCTGTTTTTT
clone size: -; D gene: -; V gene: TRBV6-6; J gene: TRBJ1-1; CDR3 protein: CASRRQDRNTEAFF; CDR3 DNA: TGTGCCAGCAGACGACAGGACAGGAACACTGAAGCTTTCTTT
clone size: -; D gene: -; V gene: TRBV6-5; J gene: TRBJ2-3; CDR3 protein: CASKSPSDTQYF; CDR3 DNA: TGTGCCAGCAAGAGCCCGTCAGATACGCAGTATTTT
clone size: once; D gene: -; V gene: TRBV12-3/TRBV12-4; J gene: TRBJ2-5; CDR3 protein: CASSPPFLFTQYF; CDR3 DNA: TGTGCCAGCAGTCCTCCGTTTTTATTTACCCAGTACTTC
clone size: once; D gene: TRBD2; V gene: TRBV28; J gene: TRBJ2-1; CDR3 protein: CASSSLAGAVSYNEQFF; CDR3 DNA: TGTGCCAGCAGTTCCCTAGCGGGGGCCGTATCCTACAATGAGCAGTTCTTC
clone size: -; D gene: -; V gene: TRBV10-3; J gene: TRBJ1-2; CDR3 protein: CAISDRASGKDGYTF; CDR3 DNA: TGTGCCATCAGTGATAGGGCTTCAGGGAAGGATGGCTACACCTTC
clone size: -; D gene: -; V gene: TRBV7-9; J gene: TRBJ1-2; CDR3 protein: CASSLAATWEYGYTF; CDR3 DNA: TGTGCCAGCAGCTTAGCGGCTACTTGGGAGTATGGCTACACCTTC
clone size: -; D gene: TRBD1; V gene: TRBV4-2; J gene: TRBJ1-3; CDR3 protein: CASSQDLTGNSGNTIYF; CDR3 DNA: TGTGCCAGCAGCCAAGATTTGACAGGGAACTCTGGAAACACCATATATTTT
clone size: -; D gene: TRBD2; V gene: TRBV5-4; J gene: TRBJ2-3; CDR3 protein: CASSAKLAGGADTQYF; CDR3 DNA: TGTGCCAGCAGCGCGAAATTAGCGGGGGGGGCAGATACGCAGTATTTT
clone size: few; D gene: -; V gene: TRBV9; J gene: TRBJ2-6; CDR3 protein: CASTPLSGANVLTF; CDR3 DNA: TGTGCCAGCACCCCTCTCTCTGGGGCCAACGTCCTGACTTTC
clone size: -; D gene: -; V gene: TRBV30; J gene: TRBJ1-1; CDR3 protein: CAWIKGPRGDTEAFF; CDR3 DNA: TGTGCCTGGATCAAAGGCCCGCGGGGTGACACTGAAGCTTTCTTT
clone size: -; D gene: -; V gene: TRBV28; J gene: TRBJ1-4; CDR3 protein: CASRDTGGLFF; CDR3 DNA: TGTGCCAGCAGAGACACGGGAGGGCTGTTTTTT
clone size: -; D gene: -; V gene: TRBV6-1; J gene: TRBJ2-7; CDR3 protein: CASSEAISPVYEQYF; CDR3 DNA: TGTGCCAGCAGTGAAGCGATCTCCCCAGTGTACGAGCAGTACTTC
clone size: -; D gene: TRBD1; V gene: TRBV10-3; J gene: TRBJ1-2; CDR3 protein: CAISATGDRGRRDYGYTF; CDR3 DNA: TGTGCCATCAGTGCGACCGGGGACAGGGGGCGTCGGGACTATGGCTACACCTTC
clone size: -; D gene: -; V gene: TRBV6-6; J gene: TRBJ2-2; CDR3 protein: CASRPRFSNTGELFF; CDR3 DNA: TGTGCCAGCAGACCCAGGTTCTCGAACACCGGGGAGCTGTTTTTT